This entry lists 4 T cell receptor beta chains sequenced from one sample in a study of T cell responses to AZD1222 COVID-19 vaccine. The assay was immunoSEQ multiplex PCR, and TCRdb's table has in-frame clones only and misses some. The sample lists under 130,000 clones; about 92% were seen once. The sequenced sample was peripheral blood, obtained on day 0 of AZD1222 vaccination. All receptors come from an adult in good health.

Only a few counts were recorded for this clone. The V call is TRBV11-1, the J call TRBJ1-6; D uncertain. The CDR3 sequence is 12 residues long. V lost 3 bases, J lost 7 bases, and 4 bases lay in between. CDR1 and CDR2 (germline): SGHAT, FQDESV (reference sequence). CDR3 DNA sequence: TGTGCCAGCAGCTTTCTGAATTCACCCCTCCACTTT. It encodes CASSFLNSPLHF.

V is TRBV5-1 and J is TRBJ1-2, with D perhaps TRBD1 (6 bases). Germline CDR1 SGHRS, CDR2 YFSETQ. This CDR3 has 13 residues. V was clipped by 3 bases and J by 6 bases, with 12 bases between them. CDR3: CASSSNRDDGYTF. The CDR3 region has the DNA TGCGCCAGCAGCTCGAACAGGGACGATGGCTACACCTTC. Variable domain in full (rest from reference TRBV5-1 and TRBJ1-2): KAGVTQTPRYLIKTRGQQVTLSCSPISGHRSVSWYQQTPGQGLQFLFEYFSETQRNKGNFPGRFSGRQFSNSRSEMNVSTLELGDSALYLCASSSNRDDGYTFGSGTRLTVV.

The chain joins TRBV10-3 to TRBJ2-7; 10 nucleotides align to TRBD1. With V trimmed by 10 bases and J by 6 bases, 9 bases remained unmatched. CDR1 and CDR2 (germline): ENHRY, SYGVKD. CDR3 length: 13 residues. The CDR3 DNA reads as TGTGCCACCTGGGGGACAGGGGTTCCCGAGCAGTACTTC. It translates to CATWGTGVPEQYF.

The gene calls are TRBV27 and TRBJ2-7; D tentatively fits TRBD1 or TRBD2 (5 bases each). From germline, CDR1 is MNHEY and CDR2 SMNVEV (reference sequence). V was trimmed by 8 bases and J by 7 bases, leaving 21 bases between them. This CDR3 has 14 residues. The CDR3 DNA reads TGTGCCAGCCTTCCGGGACGGGCTACTTGGGAGCAGTACTTC. Its translation: CASLPGRATWEQYF.